The clone carrying this T cell receptor (beta chain) is a singleton in its sample. Clones were sequenced by immunoSEQ multiplex PCR, and TCRdb holds only the in-frame ones, with some missing. The repertoire includes roughly 59,000 clones, approximately 92% of them detected once, and about 1.7% sits in the top ten. This sample was included in a study of control samples from healthy donors and cancer patients. Trimming removed 0 bases at V and 6 bases at J, with 10 bases between. Germline-derived CDR1 and CDR2 are SGHRS and YFSETQ. The CDR3 spans 14 residues. Sequences were obtained from PBMCs. The J gene is TRBJ1-5, the V gene TRBV5-1; D gene ambiguous. This sequence was found in a man aged 35 to 55 with colorectal cancer. The CDR3 spells CASSLEGMGQPQHF. DNA of the CDR3: TGCGCCAGCAGCTTGGAGGGAATGGGTCAGCCCCAGCATTTT. Variable domain in full (rest from reference TRBV5-1 and TRBJ1-5): KAGVTQTPRYLIKTRGQQVTLSCSPISGHRSVSWYQQTPGQGLQFLFEYFSETQRNKGNFPGRFSGRQFSNSRSEMNVSTLELGDSALYLCASSLEGMGQPQHFGDGTRLSIL.